This T cell receptor (beta chain) emerged from a study of lymphopenia after photon versus proton radiotherapy. Whole-study results and caveats: After lymphocyte nadir, photon-treated repertoires showed oligoclonal expansion, especially CD8+ Temra. Photon-treated patients lost naive T cells and TCR diversity; proton-treated stayed stable.

Comments on this clone: Its antigen is undetermined.

The V segment lost 2 bases and the J segment 6 bases; nucleotides outside the gene matches: 6. Per the germline V gene, CDR1 is KGHSH and CDR2 is LQKENI. This CDR3 comprises 15 residues. Clones were read by immunoSEQ multiplex PCR, and TCRdb kept only the in-frame ones, dropping some. The sample has some 15,000 clones, around 85% seen once. The chain employs TRBV18 and TRBJ2-1, with 8 bases identical to TRBD2. This receptor was taken from a woman in her sixties with cholangiocarcinoma. Some clones in this sample may be carry-over from other donors' samples. Sequencing was performed on peripheral blood, taken from a patient treated with proton-based radiotherapy. The CDR3 sequence: CASSPMGLGINEQFF. CDR3 DNA: TGTGCCAGCTCACCAATGGGACTAGGTATCAATGAGCAGTTCTTC.